This T cell receptor beta chain was found in a study of CD8+ T cells in alopecia areata. This CDR3 comprises 15 residues. Per germline, CDR1 FNHDT and CDR2 SITEND (reference sequence). Extraction of RNA preceded its reverse transcription into cDNA, which served as the sequencing template. Data came from immunoSEQ multiplex PCR; TCRdb stores just in-frame clones and leaves some out. The specimen has 290,000 or so clones, none found just once. Pooled cutaneous lymph node cells were sorted using CD4, CD8alpha, NKG2D, NKG2ACE and other markers. This clone has a handful of counts. Mouse names are used for the genes. From the germline J gene comes the end of the CDR3, since the read stops 4 residues before it.

The clonotype originates from a C3H/HeJ mouse with alopecia areata. This mouse strain has H2-k as its MHC haplotype. The rearrangement uses TRBV19 and TRBJ2-7, with 8 bases aligning to TRBD2. What was sequenced was CD4+ T cells sorted from a lymph node. The covered CDR3 bases are TGTGCCAGCAGTATCCGGGGGGGCCGGATATAT. Encoded protein: CASSIRGGRIY. The CDR3 in its entirety is CASSIRGGRIYEQYF.